This T cell receptor (beta chain) was identified during a study of T cells in Graves' hyperthyroidism and ophthalmopathy. Study-level background: Peripheral blood draws took place at initial diagnosis, ahead of any treatment. Study-level points and caveats: A 13 V-J signature model discriminated ophthalmopathy versus stable hyperthyroidism.

Graves' hyperthyroidism was deemed stable absent ophthalmopathy progression within 18 months. Patients having uncontrolled infection, another autoimmune disease, pregnancy or lactation were not included. This clonotype was counted at least ten times. Its antigen is not identified. Trimming took 2 bases from V and 0 from J, leaving 11 bases between them. CDR3 length: 16 amino acids. The TCR beta CDR3 regions underwent amplification using RNA transcripts as the source. Carried out on the TCR CDR3, a first-round RT-PCR used the HTBI primer set. One entry per CDR3 protein results from TCRdb running MiXCR on the multiplex PCR reads. The table shows about 350,000 distinct CDR3 sequences, with more than 11% occurring only once.

The chain joins TRBV12-3 or TRBV12-4 to TRBJ2-1; D uncertain. This TCR was sampled from a woman in her twenties or thirties with Graves' hyperthyroidism. Sequenced input: blood. CDR3 residues: CASSLWVGSSYNEQFF. CDR3 bases: TGTGCCAGCAGTTTATGGGTCGGTAGCTCCTACAATGAGCAGTTCTTC.